Following are 19 T cell receptor beta chains from one sample sequenced in a study of cytomegalovirus exposure and HLA in healthy donors. Researchers ran the PCR with 60 Vbeta and 13 Jbeta primers. Profiled with immunoSEQ multiplex PCR; TCRdb holds only in-frame clones, not every one. The sample includes 95,000 to 150,000 clones, roughly 80% seen only once; the top ten take roughly 3.2%. Sample: PBMCs. These receptors came from a man aged 25 to 40 in good health and CMV-seronegative.

This clone was seen only once. V and J are TRBV5-1 and TRBJ2-5; tentatively, D is TRBD1 (6 bases). With the DNA end fitting TRBJ2-7 better, the J assignment may be wrong. Germline V gene sequence: CDR1 SGHRS, CDR2 YFSETQ. The CDR3 has 15 amino acids. The CDR3 DNA is TGCGCCAGCAGCTTGGGCCAAGGACAGCTCCACGAGCAGTACTTC. This codes for CASSLGQGQLHEQYF.

This chain links TRBV19 with TRBJ2-3, with D hard to call. The V gene lost 10 bases and the J gene lost 1 base, with 12 bases spanning the gap. CDR3 length: 13 amino acids. CDR1 and CDR2 (germline): LNHDA, SQIVND (reference sequence). CDR3 bases: TGTGCCACATGGGCCAGGCGCACAGATACGCAGTATTTT. This sequence encodes CATWARRTDTQYF.

This chain uses TRBV13 with TRBJ2-7; TRBD1 matches at 10 bases. The CDR3 has 15 amino acids. V shed 6 bases and J 0 bases; nucleotides not matched to a gene: 5. CDR1 is PRHDT and CDR2 is FYEKMQ in the germline V gene (reference sequence). CDR3 region: CASRKWTGGSYEQYF. The CDR3 bases are TGTGCCAGCAGGAAATGGACAGGGGGCTCCTACGAGCAGTACTTC.

In the case of this clone: This same CDR3 is encoded by further DNA sequences in the sample. The genes are TRBV6-5 and TRBJ1-2; TRBD1 agrees at 8 bases. The CDR3 length is 13 residues. Germline V gives CDR1 MNHEY, CDR2 SVGAGI. The trim removed 5 bases at V and 4 bases at J, leaving 3 bases unmatched. In DNA, the CDR3 is TGTGCCAGCAGTAGGGGACAGGTCTATGGCTACACCTTC. It yields the protein CASSRGQVYGYTF.

The chain links TRBV2 to TRBJ1-2; D remains ambiguous. There are 15 residues in the CDR3. The V end was cut by 6 bases, the J end by 0 bases, with 14 bases between. Germline values: CDR1 SNHLY, CDR2 FYNNEI. CDR3 nucleotides: TGTGCCAGCAGGGTCCACAGCGGAACTAACTATGGCTACACCTTC. It codes for CASRVHSGTNYGYTF.

The chain employs TRBV7-8 and TRBJ2-7; TRBD1 matches 8 bases. J was trimmed by 4 bases and V by 1 base; bases with no gene match: 0. The CDR3 consists of 13 residues. The germline V gene has CDR1 SGHVS and CDR2 FQNEAQ. This chain's CDR3 is CASSLDRGYEQYF. The CDR3 coding sequence is TGTGCCAGCAGCTTAGACAGGGGGTACGAGCAGTACTTC.

The chain combines TRBV28 with TRBJ2-7, with a weak D call TRBD1 (5 bases). CDR3 length equals 13 residues. V lost 6 bases to trimming and J lost 0 bases, with 9 bases between them. In germline, CDR1 is MDHEN, CDR2 SYDVKM. The CDR3 coding sequence is TGTGCCAGCAGGCCGCAGGGCTCCTACGAGCAGTACTTC. Protein product: CASRPQGSYEQYF.

On this clone itself: Other DNA sequences from this sample encode an identical CDR3 as well. The CDR3 region has the DNA TGTGCCAGCAGCTTATTTAGCGGGGGGCCCAGTGAGCAGTTCTTC. It yields the protein CASSLFSGGPSEQFF. This chain uses TRBV7-6 with TRBJ2-1, with TRBD2 matching 10 bases. V lost 2 bases and J lost 9; bases outside the gene matches: 7. There are 15 residues in the CDR3. The germline CDR1 and CDR2 sequences are SGHVS and FNYEAQ.

The chain couples TRBV10-3 to TRBJ2-1; 9 bases match TRBD1. The CDR3 is 18 residues long. The V and J ends lost 2 bases and 4 bases, in that order; junction bases with no gene match: 12. CDR1 and CDR2 (germline): ENHRY, SYGVKD. CDR3 nucleotides: TGTGCCATCAGTGAGCCGAAAGCCGGGACAGGGATGTACAATGAGCAGTTCTTC. As protein: CAISEPKAGTGMYNEQFF.

This chain connects TRBV6-5 to TRBJ1-1; TRBD1 might be the D (6 bases). CDR1 is MNHEY, CDR2 SVGAGI, per germline. The V gene lost 6 bases and the J gene lost 6 bases, with 14 bases spanning the gap. The CDR3 has 13 residues. CDR3 region: CASSLGQMAEAFF. CDR3 nucleotide sequence: TGTGCCAGCAGCCTCGGACAGATGGCTGAAGCTTTCTTT.

The chain is built from TRBV6-6 and TRBJ2-5; 8 bases align to TRBD2. Trimming removed 0 bases from V and 5 bases from J; junction bases left unmatched: 2. The CDR3 runs 14 residues. Germline V gene lookup returns CDR1 MNHNY and CDR2 SVGAGI (reference sequence). CDR3 in DNA: TGTGCCAGCAGTTACTCGCCGGGAGGGGAGACCCAGTACTTC. Protein: CASSYSPGGETQYF.

This chain joins TRBV6-6 and TRBJ1-6; a weak D match, TRBD1 (6 bases). The CDR3 runs to 14 residues. From germline, CDR1 is MNHNY and CDR2 SVGAGI (reference sequence). Trimming took 7 bases from V and 5 from J, leaving 12 bases between them. CDR3 region: CASTPGTNNSPLHF. CDR3 nucleotides: TGTGCCAGCACTCCCGGGACAAATAATTCACCCCTCCACTTT.

The chain recombines TRBV9 with TRBJ1-1; D is unresolved. The CDR3 has 15 amino acids. Germline V gene data show CDR1 as SGDLS and CDR2 as YYNGEE. V was cut by 4 bases and J by 10 bases, with 23 bases left in between. CDR3 sequence (DNA): TGTGCCAGCAGCCCTAGCACCGGACCTGTAACGGGAGCTTTCTTT. Translated: CASSPSTGPVTGAFF.

This clone was counted once. DNA of the CDR3: TGTGCCAGCAGCCAGAACTCCGGACAGGGGGTAAAACTGTTTTTT. Translating it yields CASSQNSGQGVKLFF. The rearrangement joins TRBV7-8 to TRBJ1-4; 10 bases align to TRBD1. The CDR3 contains 15 residues. Trimming removed 5 bases from V and 10 bases from J; junction bases left unmatched: 10. Germline V gene sequence: CDR1 SGHVS, CDR2 FQNEAQ.

The J gene is TRBJ2-7, the V gene TRBV7-9; TRBD1 agrees at 7 bases. The CDR3 spans 15 residues. CDR1 and CDR2 (germline): SEHNR, FQNEAQ (reference sequence). J lost 4 bases, V lost 2 bases, and 8 bases had no gene match. CDR3: CASSLLTGATYEQYF. The CDR3 nucleotides read TGTGCCAGCAGCTTACTAACAGGGGCTACGTACGAGCAGTACTTC.

This clone was picked up a small number of times. The chain carries TRBV28 and TRBJ1-4, with 7 bases lining up with TRBD1. V dropped 11 bases and J dropped 3; count of bases not matched to a gene: 3. CDR1 and CDR2 (germline): MDHEN, SYDVKM. The CDR3 length is 12 residues. CDR3 amino acids: CAGGQPNEKLFF. The CDR3, as DNA: TGTGCCGGGGGACAGCCTAATGAAAAACTGTTTTTT.

The chain couples TRBV27 to TRBJ2-3; D is unresolved. The CDR3 contains 11 residues. Trimming took 3 bases from V and 5 from J, leaving 3 bases between them. Germline assignment: CDR1 MNHEY and CDR2 SMNVEV (reference sequence). DNA for the CDR3: TGTGCCAGCAGTTTTAAAGATACGCAGTATTTT. This translates into CASSFKDTQYF.

V is TRBV10-2 and J is TRBJ2-5, with 16 bases matching TRBD2. The germline gives CDR1 WSHSY, CDR2 SAAADI. This CDR3 is 19 amino acids long. Trimming removed 6 bases from V and 5 bases from J; junction bases left unmatched: 15. The CDR3 sequence: CASSLRGTSGRARGETQYF. The CDR3 DNA reads TGCGCCAGCAGCCTAAGGGGGACTAGCGGGAGGGCCAGAGGGGAGACCCAGTACTTC.

The chain links TRBV19 to TRBJ1-1; D unresolved. The germline CDR1 and CDR2 sequences are LNHDA and SQIVND (reference sequence). With 6 bases removed from V and 2 bases from J, the gap between germline ends came to 10 bases. The CDR3 totals 13 residues. The CDR3 sequence is CASSPTINTEAFF. The CDR3 DNA reads TGTGCCAGTAGCCCCACTATTAACACTGAAGCTTTCTTT. Supplemented by reference TRBV19 and TRBJ1-1, the full variable domain reads DGGITQSPKYLFRKEGQNVTLSCEQNLNHDAMYWYRQDPGQGLRLIYYSQIVNDFQKGDIAEGYSVSREKKESFPLTVTSAQKNPTAFYLCASSPTINTEAFFGQGTRLTVV.